These T cell receptor beta chains were read from a single sample in a study of T cell repertoires in cytomegalovirus infection. TCRdb passed the reads through MiXCR, listing each CDR3 protein once. The repertoire holds about 530,000 distinct CDR3 sequences, around a quarter seen once, with approximately 13% in the top ten. Sequences were obtained from PBMCs. Source of these receptors: a human donor in good health (CMV status not recorded). Some clones in this sample may be carry-over from other donors' samples. The CDR3 runs from the conserved cysteine through the conserved F or W. The order of the fields is clone size, J gene, V gene, CDR3 protein. Size tells how often a clone was seen (once, few, many) or the class of an expanded clone, and some rows leave it out.

>many|TRBJ2-2|TRBV7-6
CASSFVAGGVTGELFF
>NA|TRBJ2-1|TRBV27
CASSFQGSYSYNEQFF
>few|TRBJ2-1|TRBV6-2/TRBV6-3
CASSFDSLYNEQFF
>NA|TRBJ1-2|TRBV25-1
CASSEAGVYGYTF
>few|TRBJ2-6|TRBV24-1
CATSKAGSGANVLTF
>NA|TRBJ2-1|TRBV7-2
CASSAPYNEQFF
>NA|TRBJ2-1|TRBV10-3
CAISVQREGLMDEQFF
>few|TRBJ1-5|TRBV24-1
CATSKGDRLQPQHF
>NA|TRBJ1-3|TRBV19
CASSRPGAGAGNTIYF
>NA|TRBJ2-1|TRBV18
CASSPGDVWNEQFF
>few|TRBJ2-5|TRBV6-1
CASAGTVQETQYF
>many|TRBJ1-5|TRBV12-3/TRBV12-4
CASSLVPGRQQHF
>few|TRBJ2-1|TRBV12-3/TRBV12-4
CASSTLGGDEQFF
>NA|TRBJ2-4|TRBV7-6
CASSLTTSGNIQYF
>few|TRBJ2-1|TRBV4-1
CASSQDGSPGLGGPNEQFF
>NA|TRBJ2-3|TRBV24-1
CATSDPGLAGTDTQYF
>few|TRBJ2-1|TRBV19
CASSPLRKANEQFF
>NA|TRBJ1-2|TRBV20-1
CSAPYQGDWYDYGYTF
>NA|TRBJ1-2|TRBV27
CASRTTFYGYTF
>NA|TRBJ2-2|TRBV28
CASRRTGGFGELFF
>NA|TRBJ2-2|TRBV30
CAWYDAGELFF
>NA|TRBJ1-3|TRBV11-2
CASSPPGGRDTIYF
>NA|TRBJ2-7|TRBV7-9
CASSATQGSGSYEQYF
>many|TRBJ1-6|TRBV7-2
CASSLTGNSPLHF
>few|TRBJ1-5|TRBV6-1
CASSAQDRASNQPQHF
>many|TRBJ1-5|TRBV7-2
CASSLDAGQPQHF
>NA|TRBJ2-3|TRBV28
CASTIPGVAPSTDTQYF
>many|TRBJ1-2|TRBV19
CASSYGYGYTF
>many|TRBJ1-2|TRBV7-8
CASSYRTRPGLNGYTF
>NA|TRBJ2-1|TRBV10-3
CAISESGAPEQFF
>NA|TRBJ1-2|TRBV5-1
CASSLQDTGYTF
>NA|TRBJ2-5|TRBV5-6
CASSLWAGETQYF
>NA|TRBJ2-3|TRBV7-2
CASSLGNTYTDTQYF
>NA|TRBJ2-1|TRBV6-2/TRBV6-3
CASNKLAPGQGVAEQFF
>NA|TRBJ2-3|TRBV12-3/TRBV12-4
CASSSSAGESDTQYF
>NA|TRBJ2-5|TRBV12-3/TRBV12-4
CASSFRVQETQYF
>NA|TRBJ2-2|TRBV6-2/TRBV6-3
CASSSRTANTGELFF
>many|TRBJ2-2|TRBV7-6
CASSLGGIKWQGATGELFF
>NA|TRBJ2-3|TRBV7-2
CASSPPGVTDTQYF
>NA|TRBJ2-1|TRBV7-2
CASSLQAGGQFF
>NA|TRBJ2-1|TRBV7-8
CASSLAWAGRGYNEQFF
>NA|TRBJ2-1|TRBV7-2
CASSWTGNNEQFF